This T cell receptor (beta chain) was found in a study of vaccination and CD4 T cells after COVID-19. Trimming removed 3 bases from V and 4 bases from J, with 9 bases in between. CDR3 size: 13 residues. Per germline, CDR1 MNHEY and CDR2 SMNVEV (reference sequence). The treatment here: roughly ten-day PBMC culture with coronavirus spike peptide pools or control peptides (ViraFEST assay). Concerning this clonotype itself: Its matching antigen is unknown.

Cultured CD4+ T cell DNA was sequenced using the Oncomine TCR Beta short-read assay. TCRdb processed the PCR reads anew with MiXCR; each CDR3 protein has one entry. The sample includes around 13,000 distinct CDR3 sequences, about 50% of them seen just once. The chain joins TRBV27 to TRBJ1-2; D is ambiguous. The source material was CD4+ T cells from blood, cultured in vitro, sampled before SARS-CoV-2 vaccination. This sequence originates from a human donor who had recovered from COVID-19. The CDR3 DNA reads TGTGCCAGCAGTTTCACGGGGAGCTATGGCTACACCTTC. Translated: CASSFTGSYGYTF.